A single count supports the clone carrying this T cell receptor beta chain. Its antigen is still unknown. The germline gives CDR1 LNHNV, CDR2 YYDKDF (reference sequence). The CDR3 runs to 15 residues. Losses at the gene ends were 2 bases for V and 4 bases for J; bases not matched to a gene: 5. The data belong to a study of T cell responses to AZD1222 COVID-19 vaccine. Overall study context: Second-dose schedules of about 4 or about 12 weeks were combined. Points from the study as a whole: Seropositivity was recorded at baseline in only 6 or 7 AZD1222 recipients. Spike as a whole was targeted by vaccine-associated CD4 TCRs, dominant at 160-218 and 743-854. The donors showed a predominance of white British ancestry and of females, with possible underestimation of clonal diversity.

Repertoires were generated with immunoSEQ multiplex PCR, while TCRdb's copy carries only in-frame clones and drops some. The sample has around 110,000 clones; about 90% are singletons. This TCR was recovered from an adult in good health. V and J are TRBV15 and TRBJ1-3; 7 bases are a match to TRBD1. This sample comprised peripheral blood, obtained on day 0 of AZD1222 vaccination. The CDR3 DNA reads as TGTGCCACCAGCAGAACAGGGGCCTCCGGAAACACCATATATTTT. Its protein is CATSRTGASGNTIYF.